This TCR beta chain was recovered during a study of T cell responses to AZD1222 COVID-19 vaccine. Study-level information: Second-dose intervals of approximately 4 or approximately 12 weeks were pooled. Broader study findings: With two AZD1222 doses given, Spike-specific TCR breadth and depth both rose. Only 5 or 6 individuals given AZD1222 were seropositive at baseline. Donors were mostly white British, more females; clonal diversity possibly underestimated.

As to this clone: No antigen is known for it.

Assay: immunoSEQ multiplex PCR; the TCRdb copy retains only in-frame clones and omits some. The sample lists approximately 260,000 clones, about 92% occurring once. The material sequenced was peripheral blood, taken on day 0 of AZD1222 vaccination. This receptor was obtained from an adult in good health.

The CDR3, as DNA: TGTGCCAGCACCGGACTCGCAAACACCGGGGAGCTGTTTTTT. It yields the protein CASTGLANTGELFF. V is TRBV9 and J is TRBJ2-2, with D maybe TRBD2 (5 bases). The V gene's germline CDR1 is SGDLS and CDR2 YYNGEE. The germline V and J ends were trimmed by 6 bases and 2 bases, with 11 bases remaining between them. This CDR3 is 14 amino acids long.